What follows are 30 T cell receptor beta chains derived from one specimen sequenced in a study of T cell responses to AZD1222 COVID-19 vaccine. TCRdb's copy holds only in-frame clones and misses some; the assay was immunoSEQ multiplex PCR. The repertoire consists of about 140,000 clones, with around 90% occurring once and the leading ten covering 3.1%. The starting material was peripheral blood, obtained 28 days after the second AZD1222 dose. Receptors were obtained from an adult who received the AZD1222 COVID-19 vaccine.

This chain joins TRBV7-2 and TRBJ1-4; 7 bases line up with TRBD1. CDR3 length: 16 amino acids. Germline values: CDR1 SGHTA, CDR2 FQGNSA. Losses at the gene ends were 3 bases for V and 8 bases for J; bases not matched to a gene: 12. CDR3 bases: TGTGCCAGCAGCTTCGGAGCTGCAGGGGGGGCCGAAAAACTGTTTTTT. Protein product: CASSFGAAGGAEKLFF.

The chain recombines TRBV28 with TRBJ1-4, with 8 bases matching TRBD1. Trimming at V came to 6 bases and at J to 6 bases, leaving 6 bases not matched to a gene. CDR1 and CDR2 (germline): MDHEN, SYDVKM. CDR3 size: 14 residues. CDR3 residues: CASSSGQGHEKLFF. In DNA form, the CDR3 reads TGTGCCAGCAGCTCAGGACAGGGACATGAAAAACTGTTTTTT. Supplemented by reference TRBV28 and TRBJ1-4, the full variable domain reads DVKVTQSSRYLVKRTGEKVFLECVQDMDHENMFWYRQDPGLGLRLIYFSYDVKMKEKGDIPEGYSVSREKKERFSLILESASTNQTSMYLCASSSGQGHEKLFFGSGTQLSVL.

The chain employs TRBV28 and TRBJ2-5; D could derive from TRBD1 or TRBD2 (6 bases each). In germline, CDR1 is MDHEN, CDR2 SYDVKM. The CDR3 runs 14 residues. Trimming removed 4 bases from V and 3 bases from J, with 12 bases in between. CDR3 protein: CASSSYREEETQYF. The CDR3 DNA follows: TGTGCCAGCAGTTCTTACAGGGAGGAAGAGACCCAGTACTTC.

The chain has TRBV2 and TRBJ1-3, with D perhaps TRBD1 (5 bases). V was shortened by 1 base and J by 6 bases, with 13 bases between the two germline ends. This CDR3 contains 15 residues. Germline lookup yields CDR1 SNHLY and CDR2 FYNNEI. CDR3 in amino acids: CASSEGTKSVNTIYF. The CDR3 DNA is TGTGCCAGCAGTGAAGGGACAAAGTCGGTAAACACCATATATTTT.

V gene TRBV15 combines with J gene TRBJ2-1; D might be TRBD1 or TRBD2, each matching 5 bases. Trimming left V 5 bases short and J 3 bases short, with 20 bases between. Germline V CDR1 and CDR2: LNHNV, YYDKDF (reference sequence). The CDR3 contains 17 residues. As DNA, the CDR3 is TGTGCCACCAGCGGCCGGGGCCAACCCATGGGCTACAATGAGCAGTTCTTC. It translates to CATSGRGQPMGYNEQFF.

The rearrangement uses TRBV7-6 and TRBJ1-2; 8 nucleotides line up with TRBD1. The V and J ends lost 2 bases and 2 bases, in that order; junction bases with no gene match: 4. Germline assignment: CDR1 SGHVS and CDR2 FNYEAQ. The CDR3 totals 15 residues. As DNA, the CDR3 is TGTGCCAGCAGCTTAACCCAGGGGGCAAACTATGGCTACACCTTC. It translates to CASSLTQGANYGYTF.

This clone was seen a few times. This chain connects TRBV6-5 to TRBJ1-1; 7 bases fit TRBD1. CDR3 length: 13 amino acids. Germline assignment: CDR1 MNHEY and CDR2 SVGAGI. V lost 10 bases and J lost 3; bases outside the gene matches: 8. The CDR3 region has the DNA TGTGCCACCCGGGGACAGACTTACACTGAAGCTTTCTTT. The encoded protein is CATRGQTYTEAFF.

This chain connects TRBV4-2 to TRBJ2-6; D is undetermined. In germline, CDR1 is LGHNA, CDR2 YNFKEQ. This CDR3 is 16 amino acids long. V was trimmed by 3 bases and J by 0 bases, leaving 9 bases between them. DNA of the CDR3: TGTGCCAGCAGCCATATGAGTCGCTCTGGGGCCAACGTCCTGACTTTC. It codes for CASSHMSRSGANVLTF.

This rearrangement joins TRBV27 to TRBJ2-1, with TRBD2 identical over 7 bases. The germline CDR1 and CDR2 sequences are MNHEY and SMNVEV (reference sequence). The CDR3 consists of 17 residues. The V segment lost 6 bases and the J segment 2 bases; nucleotides outside the gene matches: 13. In DNA form, the CDR3 reads TGTGCCAGCAGCCATGACCGGGGCGCGGGAGCCTACAATGAGCAGTTCTTC. It yields the protein CASSHDRGAGAYNEQFF.

V gene TRBV7-2 combines with J gene TRBJ1-6; perhaps TRBD1 as D (5 bases). The CDR3 is 14 residues long. Germline CDR1 SGHTA, CDR2 FQGNSA. The ends were cut back, 6 bases at V and 6 bases at J, with 12 bases in the middle. The CDR3 coding sequence is TGTGCCAGCAGTCCGGGACTCCCTAATTCACCCCTCCACTTT. It encodes CASSPGLPNSPLHF.

V gene TRBV19 combines with J gene TRBJ2-7, with D possibly matching TRBD1 (6 bases). The germline CDR1 and CDR2 sequences are LNHDA and SQIVND (reference sequence). This CDR3 has 12 amino acids. V shed 5 bases and J shed 5 bases, with 10 bases lying between them. The CDR3 is CASSGQSHEQYF. In nucleotides, the CDR3 is TGTGCCAGTAGTGGACAGTCCCACGAGCAGTACTTC.

The chain joins TRBV10-2 to TRBJ1-1, with TRBD1 as a possible D gene (6 bases). This CDR3 contains 13 residues. The V and J ends lost 5 bases and 5 bases respectively, with 12 bases between them. Germline V gene sequence: CDR1 WSHSY, CDR2 SAAADI. CDR3 nucleotides: TGCGCCAGCAGTAGCCAGGGACAAACTGAAGCTTTCTTT. Translated: CASSSQGQTEAFF.

The rearrangement uses TRBV27 and TRBJ2-7; 12 bases map to TRBD1. This CDR3 is 18 amino acids long. V trimming: 3 bases; J trimming: 4 bases; junction bases outside the gene matches: 13. Germline V gene lookup returns CDR1 MNHEY and CDR2 SMNVEV (reference sequence). Here the CDR3 DNA reads TGTGCCAGCAGTTTGCCACCCCCAGGGACAGGGGGCCTATACGAGCAGTACTTC. Amino acids: CASSLPPPGTGGLYEQYF.

This chain joins TRBV5-1 and TRBJ1-5, with no clear D. V was trimmed by 0 bases and J by 4 bases, leaving 8 bases between them. The germline gives CDR1 SGHRS, CDR2 YFSETQ. The CDR3 sequence is 14 residues long. In nucleotides, the CDR3 is TGCGCCAGCAGCTTGGAAAGTGCGAATCAGCCCCAGCATTTT. Amino acids: CASSLESANQPQHF.

The chain carries TRBV7-8 and TRBJ1-4; no definite D call. V was trimmed by 2 bases and J by 0 bases, leaving 4 bases between them. The CDR3 has 14 residues. Germline CDR1 reads SGHVS; CDR2 reads FQNEAQ. The CDR3 is CASSLLTTNEKLFF. The CDR3 DNA sequence: TGTGCCAGCAGCTTATTGACAACTAATGAAAAACTGTTTTTT.

As DNA, the CDR3 is TGTGCCAGCTCACTAACCTTCACTGAAGCTTTCTTT. It is translated as CASSLTFTEAFF. The chain employs TRBV18 and TRBJ1-1; D gene unclear. The CDR3 extends over 12 amino acids. In germline, CDR1 is KGHSH, CDR2 LQKENI. V was cut by 4 bases and J by 4 bases, with 7 bases left in between.

The chain uses TRBV27 and TRBJ1-5; D gene uncertain. CDR3 length equals 13 residues. Germline-derived CDR1 and CDR2 are MNHEY and SMNVEV (reference sequence). The V end lost 0 bases, the J end lost 10 bases, and 10 bases lay between the germline ends. DNA of the CDR3: TGTGCCAGCAGTTTATCCTCCGTTGCTCCCCAGCATTTT. Translation: CASSLSSVAPQHF.

The chain has TRBV19 and TRBJ2-7; D may correspond to TRBD1 or TRBD2 (5 bases each). Trimming pared 1 base from V and 4 bases from J, leaving 14 bases between. This CDR3 contains 15 residues. CDR1 and CDR2 (germline): LNHDA, SQIVND (reference sequence). The CDR3 spells CASSIVWDRRYEQYF. The CDR3 nucleotides read TGTGCCAGTAGTATAGTCTGGGACCGCCGGTACGAGCAGTACTTC.

CDR3 region: CASSLGQGATEAFF. The CDR3, as DNA: TGTGCCAGCAGCCTGGGACAGGGCGCCACTGAAGCTTTCTTT. This chain joins TRBV6-5 and TRBJ1-1; TRBD1 agrees at 9 bases. Germline V CDR1 and CDR2: MNHEY, SVGAGI. The J segment lost 4 bases and the V segment lost 6 bases, leaving 6 bases of the junction unmatched. The CDR3 is 14 amino acids.

The chain is built from TRBV28 and TRBJ2-7; 7 nucleotides line up with TRBD1. Germline CDR1 and CDR2: MDHEN and SYDVKM. After removal of 5 bases from V and 3 bases from J, the junction contained 7 bases not matched to a gene. CDR3 length: 14 amino acids. In nucleotides, the CDR3 is TGTGCCAGCAGTCTGACGGGACAGCTCTACGAGCAGTACTTC. Its translation: CASSLTGQLYEQYF.

The chain links TRBV5-1 to TRBJ2-2; 9 nucleotides match TRBD2. The CDR3 is made up of 15 amino acids. Germline V gene sequence: CDR1 SGHRS, CDR2 YFSETQ. J was trimmed by 5 bases and V by 0 bases; bases with no gene match: 2. The CDR3 DNA is TGCGCCAGCAGCTTGGCTAGCGGGGCGACCGGGGAGCTGTTTTTT. Translating it yields CASSLASGATGELFF.

The chain has TRBV6-5 and TRBJ2-1; 7 nucleotides match TRBD1. This CDR3 comprises 13 residues. Unmatched junction bases numbered 6, after V lost 8 bases and J lost 5 bases. Germline CDR1 and CDR2: MNHEY and SVGAGI. The CDR3 sequence: CASPRGLDNEQFF. The CDR3 nucleotides read TGTGCCAGCCCTAGGGGGCTGGACAATGAGCAGTTCTTC.

V and J are TRBV5-4 and TRBJ2-3; TRBD2 aligns across 9 bases. The V gene's germline CDR1 is SGHNT and CDR2 YYREEE (reference sequence). CDR3 length: 15 amino acids. Trimming took 4 bases from V and 4 from J; bases not matched to a gene: 7. CDR3 residues: CASSPFSGSSDTQYF. The CDR3 coding sequence is TGTGCCAGCAGCCCCTTTAGCGGGAGCTCAGATACGCAGTATTTT.

This clone was counted only a few times. V and J are TRBV2 and TRBJ1-6; D might be TRBD1 (5 bases). This CDR3 spans 14 amino acids. From germline, CDR1 is SNHLY and CDR2 FYNNEI. The V gene lost 7 bases and the J gene lost 8 bases, with 15 bases spanning the gap. In DNA, the CDR3 is TGTGCCAGCACCGGGGCGAGTAGAGATTCACCCCTCCACTTT. This sequence encodes CASTGASRDSPLHF.

J is TRBJ2-3 and V is TRBV25-1, with D possibly matching TRBD2 (5 bases). V was cut by 3 bases and J by 2 bases, with 6 bases left in between. The CDR3 loop spans 13 amino acids. Germline CDR1 and CDR2: MGHDK and SYGVNS. CDR3 nucleotide sequence: TGTGCCAGCAGTGAGACTACCACAGATACGCAGTATTTT. It is translated as CASSETTTDTQYF. Combining the CDR3 with reference TRBV25-1 and TRBJ2-3 gives the whole variable domain EADIYQTPRYLVIGTGKKITLECSQTMGHDKMYWYQQDPGMELHLIHYSYGVNSTEKGDLSSESTVSRIRTEHFPLTLESARPSHTSQYLCASSETTTDTQYFGPGTRLTVL.

This chain uses TRBV4-3 with TRBJ2-3, with 7 bases that match TRBD1. The CDR3 extends over 16 amino acids. The V gene's germline CDR1 is LGHNA and CDR2 YSLEER. The V and J ends lost 0 bases and 2 bases, in that order; junction bases with no gene match: 5. CDR3: CASSQDWGQHTDTQYF. In DNA form, the CDR3 reads TGCGCCAGCAGCCAAGATTGGGGACAGCACACAGATACGCAGTATTTT.

The chain is built from TRBV12-3 or TRBV12-4 and TRBJ1-5, with 7 bases identical to TRBD1. The CDR3 is 13 amino acids. With 7 bases clipped from V and 5 bases from J, the junction kept 5 bases outside the gene matches. The CDR3 nucleotides are TGTGCCAGCAAAATGACAGGGTATCAGCCCCAGCATTTT. Its translation is CASKMTGYQPQHF.

J is TRBJ2-1 and V is TRBV5-1; 12 bases fit TRBD2. V dropped 3 bases and J dropped 6; count of bases not matched to a gene: 1. CDR1 SGHRS and CDR2 YFSETQ come from the germline V gene. The CDR3 length is 14 residues. The CDR3 here is CASSSTSGSNEQFF. DNA for the CDR3: TGCGCCAGCAGCTCGACTAGCGGGAGCAATGAGCAGTTCTTC.

In DNA form, the CDR3 reads TGTGCCAGCAGCTTCCGACGGACGAACACCGGGGAGCTGTTTTTT. Translated: CASSFRRTNTGELFF. The rearrangement joins TRBV11-2 to TRBJ2-2; no reliable D call. The V gene lost 3 bases and the J gene lost 0 bases, with 8 bases spanning the gap. This CDR3 has 15 residues. Germline lookup yields CDR1 SGHAT and CDR2 FQNNGV.

This clone was detected once. This chain joins TRBV21-1 and TRBJ2-7; TRBD2 is the table's D call and was not checked against the DNA. TRBV21-1 is a documented pseudogene. The CDR3 extends over 18 amino acids. The CDR3 coding sequence is TGTGCCAGCAGCCCCGGAGTGAGGGAGGGGTTAGGTAAAGACGAGCAGTACTTC. Protein sequence: CASSPGVREGLGKDEQYF.